This entry lists 10 T cell receptor beta chains sequenced from one sample in a study of blood T cell repertoires in COVID-19. The data were produced by immunoSEQ multiplex PCR, yet TCRdb's version contains in-frame clones alone and is incomplete. The table includes 200,000 to 300,000 clones, 70% to 90% detected once. The sample was peripheral blood. The receptors here all came from a woman between 50 and 59 years old with acute or convalescent COVID-19.

This clone was counted only a few times. The chain uses TRBV5-1 and TRBJ1-4; 8 bases agree with TRBD1. J lost 7 bases, V lost 4 bases, and 6 bases had no gene match. The CDR3 totals 14 residues. Germline CDR1 is SGHRS and CDR2 is YFSETQ. CDR3 nucleotides: TGCGCCAGCAGCAACACAGGGGGAGGTGAAAAACTGTTTTTT. It is translated as CASSNTGGGEKLFF. Drawing the rest from reference TRBV5-1 and TRBJ1-4, the complete variable domain is KAGVTQTPRYLIKTRGQQVTLSCSPISGHRSVSWYQQTPGQGLQFLFEYFSETQRNKGNFPGRFSGRQFSNSRSEMNVSTLELGDSALYLCASSNTGGGEKLFFGSGTQLSVL.

V is TRBV14 and J is TRBJ1-2, with 7 bases matching TRBD1. CDR1 is SGHDN and CDR2 is FVKESK in the germline V gene. This CDR3 has 16 amino acids. After removal of 0 bases from V and 4 bases from J, the junction contained 8 bases not matched to a gene. CDR3 nucleotide sequence: TGTGCCAGCAGCCAAGATGCGGGACAGACCTTCTATGGCTACACCTTC. Protein product: CASSQDAGQTFYGYTF. The full variable domain, its missing parts supplied by reference TRBV14 and TRBJ1-2, is EAGVTQFPSHSVIEKGQTVTLRCDPISGHDNLYWYRRVMGKEIKFLLHFVKESKQDESGMPNNRFLAERTGGTYSTLKVQPAELEDSGVYFCASSQDAGQTFYGYTFGSGTRLTVV.

The chain couples TRBV9 to TRBJ2-1, with TRBD2 matching over 14 bases. CDR3 length equals 16 residues. Germline values: CDR1 SGDLS, CDR2 YYNGEE. The V gene end was trimmed by 4 bases and the J gene end by 9 bases; junction bases not matched to a gene: 9. CDR3 bases: TGTGCCAGCAGCCGGCCGGGACTAGCGGGAGAGGGTGAGCAGTTCTTC. The encoded protein is CASSRPGLAGEGEQFF. The full variable domain, rest sourced from reference TRBV9 and TRBJ2-1, is DSGVTQTPKHLITATGQRVTLRCSPRSGDLSVYWYQQSLDQGLQFLIQYYNGEERAKGNILERFSAQQFPDLHSELNLSSLELGDSALYFCASSRPGLAGEGEQFFGPGTRLTVL.

The chain combines TRBV10-3 with TRBJ1-3; D not certain. Germline-derived CDR1 and CDR2 are ENHRY and SYGVKD. Trimming took off 4 bases at V and 0 bases at J, with 7 bases between the two ends. CDR3 length equals 14 residues. CDR3 DNA sequence: TGTGCCATCAGTGGGACTCCCTCTGGAAACACCATATATTTT. Protein product: CAISGTPSGNTIYF.

The chain recombines TRBV5-5 with TRBJ2-1; TRBD1 is a possible D gene (7 bases). CDR3 size: 15 residues. V shed 4 bases and J shed 2 bases, with 13 bases lying between them. The germline V gene encodes CDR1 SGHKS and CDR2 YYEKEE (reference sequence). CDR3 sequence reads: CASSRSGGTYNEQFF. DNA of the CDR3: TGTGCCAGCAGCCGATCAGGGGGGACCTACAATGAGCAGTTCTTC.

The V gene is TRBV5-6, the J gene TRBJ1-2; the D is unclear. Germline V gene sequence: CDR1 SGHDT, CDR2 YYEEEE. This CDR3 has 16 amino acids. V lost 0 bases and J 0 bases, leaving 12 bases between the germline ends. The CDR3 reads CASSLALSVSNYGYTF. Written as DNA, the CDR3 is TGTGCCAGCAGCTTGGCCTTGTCAGTGTCTAACTATGGCTACACCTTC.

The chain is built from TRBV7-3 and TRBJ2-7; D possibly corresponds to TRBD2 (6 bases). The CDR3 runs 13 residues. The ends were cut back, 6 bases at V and 3 bases at J, with 12 bases in the middle. Germline lookup yields CDR1 SGHTA and CDR2 FQGTGA. This CDR3 is CASRRGVGYEQYF. The CDR3 DNA sequence: TGTGCCAGCAGGCGGGGAGTAGGCTACGAGCAGTACTTC.

The V and J genes are TRBV14 and TRBJ2-3, with 8 bases that match TRBD2. The J segment lost 2 bases and the V segment lost 2 bases, leaving 9 bases of the junction unmatched. Looked up from germline, CDR1 is SGHDN and CDR2 is FVKESK. The CDR3 has 17 amino acids. The CDR3, as DNA: TGTGCCAGCAGCCAACTACTGGGACTAGGGGACACAGATACGCAGTATTTT. It translates to CASSQLLGLGDTDTQYF. The full variable domain, in which reference TRBV14 and TRBJ2-3 provide the parts outside the CDR3, is EAGVTQFPSHSVIEKGQTVTLRCDPISGHDNLYWYRRVMGKEIKFLLHFVKESKQDESGMPNNRFLAERTGGTYSTLKVQPAELEDSGVYFCASSQLLGLGDTDTQYFGPGTRLTVL.

The chain carries TRBV3-1 (or the pseudogene TRBV3-2) and TRBJ2-2; D uncertain. There are 12 residues in the CDR3. V shed 5 bases and J shed 3 bases, with 4 bases lying between them. Germline V gene data show CDR1 as LGHDT and CDR2 as YNNKEL (reference sequence). The CDR3 DNA is TGTGCCAGCAGCAAGCACACCGGGGAGCTGTTTTTT. The encoded protein is CASSKHTGELFF.

The V call is TRBV10-2, the J call TRBJ2-7; possibly TRBD1 for D (6 bases). The CDR3 contains 13 residues. The V end was cut by 6 bases, the J end by 5 bases, with 14 bases between. The germline V gene encodes CDR1 WSHSY and CDR2 SAAADI. For the CDR3, the DNA is TGCGCCAGCAGGCACCTTACAGGGCACGAGCAGTACTTC. Protein sequence: CASRHLTGHEQYF.